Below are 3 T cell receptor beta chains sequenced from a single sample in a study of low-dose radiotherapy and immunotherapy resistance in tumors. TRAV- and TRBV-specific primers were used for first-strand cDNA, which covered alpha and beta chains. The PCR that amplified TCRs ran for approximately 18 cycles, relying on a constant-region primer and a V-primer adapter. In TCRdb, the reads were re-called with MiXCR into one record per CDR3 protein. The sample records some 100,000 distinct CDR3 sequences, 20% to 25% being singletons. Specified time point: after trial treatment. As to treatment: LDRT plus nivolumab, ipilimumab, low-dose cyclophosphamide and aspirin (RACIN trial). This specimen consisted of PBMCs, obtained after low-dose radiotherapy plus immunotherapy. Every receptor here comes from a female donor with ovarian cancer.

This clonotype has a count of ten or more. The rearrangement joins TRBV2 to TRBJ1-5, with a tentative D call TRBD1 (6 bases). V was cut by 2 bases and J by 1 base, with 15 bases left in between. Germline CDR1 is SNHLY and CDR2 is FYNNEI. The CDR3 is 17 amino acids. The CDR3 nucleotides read TGTGCCAGCAGTGAATCCTTCGGGCAGGGGAGCAATCAGCCCCAGCATTTT. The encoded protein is CASSESFGQGSNQPQHF.

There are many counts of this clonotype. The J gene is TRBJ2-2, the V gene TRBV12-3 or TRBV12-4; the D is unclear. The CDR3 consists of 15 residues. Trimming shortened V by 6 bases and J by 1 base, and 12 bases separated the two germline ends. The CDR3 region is CASRQTLKNTGELFF. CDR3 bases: TGTGCCAGCAGGCAAACACTTAAGAACACCGGGGAGCTGTTTTTT.

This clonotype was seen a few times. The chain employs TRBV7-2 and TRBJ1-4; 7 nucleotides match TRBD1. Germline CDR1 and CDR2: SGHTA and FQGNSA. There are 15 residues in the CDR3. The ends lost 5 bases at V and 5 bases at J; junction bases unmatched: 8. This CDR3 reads CASSPRGTANEKLFF. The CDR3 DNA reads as TGTGCCAGCAGCCCACGTGGGACAGCGAATGAAAAACTGTTTTTT.